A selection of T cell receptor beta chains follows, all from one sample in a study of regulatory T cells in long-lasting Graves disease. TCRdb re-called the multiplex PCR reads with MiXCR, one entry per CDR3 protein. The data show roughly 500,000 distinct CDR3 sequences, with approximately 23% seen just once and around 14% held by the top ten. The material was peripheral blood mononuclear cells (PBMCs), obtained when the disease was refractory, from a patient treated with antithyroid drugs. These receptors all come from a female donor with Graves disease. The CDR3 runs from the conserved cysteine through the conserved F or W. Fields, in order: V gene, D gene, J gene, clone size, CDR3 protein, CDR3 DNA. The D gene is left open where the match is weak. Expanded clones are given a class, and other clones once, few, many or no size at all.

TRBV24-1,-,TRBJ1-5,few,CATSDSVTGNSNQPQHF,TGTGCCACCAGTGATTCCGTGACAGGAAATAGCAATCAGCCCCAGCATTTT
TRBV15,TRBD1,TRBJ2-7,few,CATSRKWTGGWHEQYF,TGTGCCACCAGCAGAAAGTGGACAGGGGGCTGGCACGAGCAGTACTTC
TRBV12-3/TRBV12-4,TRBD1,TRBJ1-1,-,CASLRGAGGAEAFF,TGTGCCAGCCTTCGGGGGGCAGGGGGGGCTGAAGCTTTCTTT
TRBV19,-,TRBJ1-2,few,CASSIGEYGYTF,TGTGCCAGTAGTATAGGGGAATACGGCTACACCTTC
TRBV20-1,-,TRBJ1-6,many,CSAREAVTYNSPLHF,TGCAGTGCTAGAGAGGCGGTAACATATAATTCACCCCTCCACTTT
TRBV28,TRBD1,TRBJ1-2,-,CASSFLGTGGRYGYTF,TGTGCCAGCAGTTTTCTCGGGACAGGGGGTCGATATGGCTACACCTTC
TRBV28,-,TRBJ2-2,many,CASIRGDTGELFF,TGTGCCAGCATAAGGGGGGATACCGGGGAGCTGTTTTTT
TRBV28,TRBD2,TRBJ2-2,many,CASSLRGWTGELFF,TGTGCCAGCAGTTTGCGGGGGTGGACCGGGGAGCTGTTTTTT
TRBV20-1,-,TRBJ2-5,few,CSATISGGETQYF,TGCAGTGCGACCATTTCTGGGGGAGAGACCCAGTACTTC
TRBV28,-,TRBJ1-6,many,CASNPGGGYNSPLHF,TGTGCCAGCAATCCCGGCGGGGGTTATAATTCACCCCTCCACTTT
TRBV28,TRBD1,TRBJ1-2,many,CASSSLTGTVNYGYTF,TGTGCCAGCAGTTCCTTGACAGGGACGGTAAACTATGGCTACACCTTC
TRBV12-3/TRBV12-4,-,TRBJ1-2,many,CASSRDYNYGYTF,TGTGCCAGCAGCCGAGATTATAACTATGGCTACACCTTC
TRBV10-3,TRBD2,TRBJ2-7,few,CANREREVGEQYF,TGTGCAAATCGGGAGCGGGAGGTAGGTGAGCAGTACTTC
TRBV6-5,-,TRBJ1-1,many,CASSYTPGQGTEAFF,TGTGCCAGCAGTTATACGCCGGGGCAGGGAACTGAAGCTTTCTTT
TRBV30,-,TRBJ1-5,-,CAWGLQGQPQHF,TGTGCCTGGGGCTTACAGGGACAGCCCCAGCATTTT
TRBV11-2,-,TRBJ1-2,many,CASSPDYQTGTQFRYTF,TGTGCCAGCAGCCCGGACTACCAGACCGGGACCCAGTTCCGCTACACCTTC
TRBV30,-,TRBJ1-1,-,CAWSVGRASTEAFF,TGTGCCTGGAGTGTAGGCAGGGCGAGCACTGAAGCTTTCTTT
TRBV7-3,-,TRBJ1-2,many,CASSRSGGGYTF,TGTGCCAGCAGCAGATCCGGTGGTGGCTACACCTTC
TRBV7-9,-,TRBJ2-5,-,CASSLGFSETQYF,TGTGCCAGCAGCTTGGGGTTCTCCGAGACCCAGTACTTC
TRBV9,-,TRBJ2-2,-,CASTQSSPNTGELFF,TGCGCCAGCACCCAATCGAGCCCGAACACCGGGGAGCTGTTTTTT
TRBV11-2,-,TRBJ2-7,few,CASSLGMMTYEQYF,TGTGCCAGCAGCTTGGGTATGATGACCTACGAGCAGTACTTC
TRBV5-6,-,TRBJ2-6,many,CASSLIVSGANVLTF,TGTGCCAGCAGCTTGATTGTCTCTGGGGCCAACGTCCTGACTTTC
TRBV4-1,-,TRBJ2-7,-,CASSQERRADHEQYF,TGCGCCAGCAGCCAAGAGCGCAGGGCCGACCACGAGCAGTACTTC
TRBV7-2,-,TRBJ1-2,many,CASSLGTGYTF,TGTGCCAGCAGCCTTGGGACGGGCTACACCTTC
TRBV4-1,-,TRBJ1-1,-,CASSPTGGAQAFF,TGCGCCAGCAGCCCAACCGGGGGGGCGCAGGCTTTCTTT
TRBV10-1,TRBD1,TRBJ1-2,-,CGTRDRHPYGYTF,TGCGGAACGCGGGACAGGCATCCCTATGGCTACACCTTC
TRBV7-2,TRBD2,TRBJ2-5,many,CASSSPAGDVETQYF,TGTGCCAGCAGCTCCCCTGCGGGGGATGTCGAGACCCAGTACTTC
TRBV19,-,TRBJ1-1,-,CASSLTPEANTEAFF,TGTGCCAGTAGCCTTACCCCGGAAGCGAACACTGAAGCTTTCTTT
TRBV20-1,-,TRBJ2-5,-,CSARGVSHDGYQETQYF,TGCAGTGCTAGAGGGGTTTCACACGACGGCTACCAAGAGACCCAGTACTTC
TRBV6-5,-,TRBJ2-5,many,CASSYFRGETQYF,TGTGCCAGCAGTTACTTTAGGGGAGAGACCCAGTACTTC
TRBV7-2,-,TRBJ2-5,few,CASSLGGVATQYF,TGTGCCAGCAGCTTAGGTGGAGTCGCGACCCAGTACTTC
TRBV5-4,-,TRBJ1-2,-,CASSSPPGSNGYTF,TGTGCCAGCAGCTCGCCCCCGGGATCCAATGGCTACACCTTC
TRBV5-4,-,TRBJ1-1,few,CASSLVGKGAEAFF,TGTGCCAGCAGCTTGGTAGGGAAAGGGGCTGAAGCTTTCTTT
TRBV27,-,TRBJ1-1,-,CASSTDRLLLEAFF,TGTGCCAGCAGTACAGACAGGTTACTGCTTGAAGCTTTCTTT
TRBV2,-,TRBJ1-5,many,CASRGGQSAGPQHF,TGTGCCAGCAGGGGTGGACAGTCCGCTGGTCCCCAGCATTTT
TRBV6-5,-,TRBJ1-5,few,CASSYAFRGRNGQPQHF,TGTGCCAGCAGTTACGCGTTCCGGGGGCGCAATGGTCAGCCCCAGCATTTT
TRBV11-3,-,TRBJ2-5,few,CASSSRTLQETQYF,TGTGCCAGCAGCTCACGGACTCTTCAAGAGACCCAGTACTTC
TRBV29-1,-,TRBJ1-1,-,CSVVGGSTEAFF,TGCAGCGTTGTCGGGGGGAGTACTGAAGCTTTCTTT
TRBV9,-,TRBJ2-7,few,CASSVGSAAAVYEQYF,TGTGCCAGCAGCGTAGGGTCGGCGGCCGCCGTCTACGAGCAGTACTTC
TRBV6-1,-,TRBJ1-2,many,CATLQEDSNYGYTF,TGTGCCACCTTACAGGAAGATTCTAACTATGGCTACACCTTC
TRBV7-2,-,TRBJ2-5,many,CASSPLTGGLGTQYF,TGTGCCAGCAGCCCATTGACTGGGGGGCTGGGGACCCAGTACTTC
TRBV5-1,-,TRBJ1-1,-,CASSLGGSGDTEAFF,TGCGCCAGCAGCTTGGGAGGGTCGGGGGACACTGAAGCTTTCTTT
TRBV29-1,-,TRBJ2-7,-,CSVEDPGYSEHSSYEQYF,TGCAGCGTTGAAGACCCAGGATATAGCGAGCACAGCTCCTACGAGCAGTACTTC
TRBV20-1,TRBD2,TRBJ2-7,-,CSATKPGGGEIYEQYF,TGCAGTGCTACCAAACCGGGGGGGGGAGAGATCTACGAGCAGTACTTC
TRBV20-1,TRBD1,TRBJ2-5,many,CSATNPGQGYQETQYF,TGCAGTGCCACGAATCCGGGACAGGGTTATCAAGAGACCCAGTACTTC
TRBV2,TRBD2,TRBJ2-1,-,CASKGGGYNEQFF,TGTGCCAGCAAAGGCGGGGGATACAATGAGCAGTTCTTC
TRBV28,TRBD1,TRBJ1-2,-,CAAGQGYGYTF,TGTGCGGCAGGACAGGGGTATGGCTACACCTTC
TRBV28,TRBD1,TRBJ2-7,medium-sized,CASSWGQGNWQYF,TGTGCCAGCAGTTGGGGACAGGGGAATTGGCAGTACTTC
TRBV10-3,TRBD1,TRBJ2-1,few,CAIGRQGSSYNEQFF,TGTGCCATCGGGCGACAGGGGAGCTCCTACAATGAGCAGTTCTTC
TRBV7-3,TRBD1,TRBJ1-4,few,CASSPNKGADGEKLFF,TGTGCCAGCAGCCCTAATAAGGGGGCGGACGGGGAAAAACTGTTTTTT